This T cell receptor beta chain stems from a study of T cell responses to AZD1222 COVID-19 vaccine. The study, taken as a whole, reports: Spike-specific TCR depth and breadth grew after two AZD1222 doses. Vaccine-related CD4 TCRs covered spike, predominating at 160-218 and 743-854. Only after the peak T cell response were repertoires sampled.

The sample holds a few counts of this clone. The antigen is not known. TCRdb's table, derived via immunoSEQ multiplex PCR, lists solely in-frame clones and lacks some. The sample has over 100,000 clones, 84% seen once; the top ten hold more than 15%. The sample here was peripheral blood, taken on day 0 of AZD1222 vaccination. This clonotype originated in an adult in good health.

The CDR3 sequence: CASSLKGLAVYNEQFF. CDR3 nucleotide sequence: TGTGCCAGCAGCTTAAAAGGGCTAGCGGTCTACAATGAGCAGTTCTTC. The V and J genes are TRBV6-2 or TRBV6-3 and TRBJ2-1, with 7 bases aligning to TRBD2. The CDR3 extends over 16 amino acids. Germline V CDR1 and CDR2: MNHEY, SVGEGT. Trimming removed 6 bases from V and 3 bases from J; junction bases left unmatched: 11.